These 30 T cell receptor beta chains came from one sample sequenced in a study of blood T cell repertoires in COVID-19 (dated by TCRdb to 2018 to 2020). The library was built by means of the immunoSEQ multiplex PCR assay. TCRdb carries this immuneACCESS record with in-frame sequences only. Its versions omit some clonotypes, under half of them owing to an unresolved V gene in the studies checked, with the rest unexplained. Here the sample has 380,000 or so clones; about 89% occur a single time. The biggest ten clones account for 1.3% of the sample. The sequenced material came from PBMCs or T cells enriched from blood (not recorded which). These receptors originate from a man aged 25-45 years who had recovered from COVID-19.

This chain connects TRBV4-1 to TRBJ1-3; D is perhaps TRBD1 (5 bases). This CDR3 contains 15 residues. Trimming cost V 1 base and J 2 bases, with 9 bases left between them. Germline assignment: CDR1 MGHRA and CDR2 YSYEKL. CDR3 region: CASSQASGPGNTIYF. In DNA form, the CDR3 reads TGCGCCAGCAGCCAAGCGTCAGGGCCTGGAAACACCATATATTTT.

The chain recombines TRBV29-1 with TRBJ2-2; D perhaps matches TRBD1 (5 bases). Germline CDR1 is SQVTM and CDR2 is ANQGSEA. Trimming removed 5 bases at V and 8 bases at J, with 9 bases between. There are 11 residues in the CDR3. Here the CDR3 reads CSVKGMGELFF. In nucleotides, the CDR3 is TGCAGCGTTAAGGGGATGGGGGAGCTGTTTTTT.

The chain couples TRBV3-1 (or the pseudogene TRBV3-2) to TRBJ2-1; no reliable D call. The germline gives CDR1 LGHDT, CDR2 YNNKEL (reference sequence). The ends were cut back, 0 bases at V and 2 bases at J, with 8 bases in the middle. The CDR3 runs 15 residues. The CDR3 loop is CASSQERGTYNEQFF. DNA of the CDR3: TGTGCCAGCAGCCAAGAACGAGGAACCTACAATGAGCAGTTCTTC.

This clone was seen only once. This chain connects TRBV2 to TRBJ2-7, with 10 positions matching TRBD2. There are 14 residues in the CDR3. CDR1 SNHLY and CDR2 FYNNEI come from the germline V gene. V shed 7 bases, J shed 3 bases, and the junction held 6 bases outside the gene matches. The CDR3 region has the DNA TGTGCCAGCAATCTAGCGGGGGCAGACTACGAGCAGTACTTC. It translates to CASNLAGADYEQYF.

The chain is built from TRBV2 and TRBJ2-2; D is uncertain. Germline CDR1 reads SNHLY; CDR2 reads FYNNEI. The CDR3 contains 11 residues. V was pared by 6 bases and J by 7 bases, with 6 bases between. CDR3 amino acids: CASSRNGELFF. The CDR3, as DNA: TGTGCCAGCAGCAGGAACGGGGAGCTGTTTTTT. The full variable domain, its missing parts supplied by reference TRBV2 and TRBJ2-2, is EPEVTQTPSHQVTQMGQEVILRCVPISNHLYFYWYRQILGQKVEFLVSFYNNEISEKSEIFDDQFSVERPDGSNFTLKIRSTKLEDSAMYFCASSRNGELFFGEGSRLTVL.

The rearrangement links TRBV5-5 to TRBJ2-2, with 13 bases fitting TRBD2. Germline V gene sequence: CDR1 SGHKS, CDR2 YYEKEE (reference sequence). The CDR3 sequence is 17 residues long. V was clipped by 4 bases and J by 4 bases; unmatched bases: 7. In DNA, the CDR3 is TGTGCCAGCAGCCCGGGACTAGCGGGGATGAGCACCGGGGAGCTGTTTTTT. This sequence encodes CASSPGLAGMSTGELFF.

The chain combines TRBV7-9 with TRBJ1-1; 7 bases match TRBD1. The CDR3 runs 16 residues. V shed 8 bases, J shed 5 bases, and the junction held 17 bases outside the gene matches. Germline CDR1 reads SEHNR; CDR2 reads FQNEAQ (reference sequence). The CDR3 region is CASVRGPGGRDTEAFF. Written as DNA, the CDR3 is TGTGCCAGCGTGAGGGGCCCAGGGGGGCGAGATACTGAAGCTTTCTTT.

The rearrangement links TRBV18 to TRBJ1-4; possible D gene TRBD1, 6 bases. V lost 3 bases to trimming and J lost 7 bases, with 9 bases between them. The CDR3 is 13 residues long. CDR1 and CDR2 from the germline V gene are KGHSH and LQKENI. This CDR3 is CASSPGHGEKLFF. CDR3 nucleotides: TGTGCCAGCTCACCGGGACATGGTGAAAAACTGTTTTTT.

This clone was seen a few times. The CDR3: CASSSGTGVMEQPQHF. The CDR3 DNA reads TGTGCCAGTAGTTCAGGGACAGGGGTCATGGAACAGCCCCAGCATTTT. V and J are TRBV19 and TRBJ1-5; 10 nucleotides align to TRBD1. CDR1 and CDR2 (germline): LNHDA, SQIVND (reference sequence). There are 16 residues in the CDR3. J was trimmed by 7 bases and V by 5 bases; bases with no gene match: 11. Drawing the rest from reference TRBV19 and TRBJ1-5, the complete variable domain is DGGITQSPKYLFRKEGQNVTLSCEQNLNHDAMYWYRQDPGQGLRLIYYSQIVNDFQKGDIAEGYSVSREKKESFPLTVTSAQKNPTAFYLCASSSGTGVMEQPQHFGDGTRLSIL.

Concerning this clone itself: In the same sample, other DNA sequences code for this CDR3. This chain joins TRBV19 and TRBJ2-5; no definite D call. Trimming left V 4 bases short and J 3 bases short, with 12 bases between. Germline CDR1 LNHDA, CDR2 SQIVND (reference sequence). The CDR3 is 14 residues long. CDR3 nucleotides: TGTGCCAGTAGTACCCCAGGCCAAGAAGAGACCCAGTACTTC. This translates into CASSTPGQEETQYF.

The chain has TRBV6-4 and TRBJ1-2; D uncertain. Germline V gene lookup returns CDR1 MRHNA and CDR2 SNTAGT. This CDR3 has 16 residues. V shed 5 bases and J shed 4 bases, with 20 bases lying between them. The chain's CDR3 is CASSLTVQMFSYGYTF. Written as DNA, the CDR3 is TGTGCCAGCAGTTTAACAGTTCAAATGTTTAGCTATGGCTACACCTTC.

This chain connects TRBV10-3 to TRBJ2-1; 8 bases map to TRBD2. The CDR3 runs to 15 residues. Germline CDR1 is ENHRY and CDR2 is SYGVKD. V was clipped by 6 bases and J by 5 bases; unmatched bases: 9. The CDR3 spells CAIRPVAGLHNEQFF. The CDR3 DNA reads TGTGCCATCAGGCCGGTAGCGGGGCTACACAATGAGCAGTTCTTC.

The chain couples TRBV18 to TRBJ1-2; tentative D call: TRBD1 (5 bases). Trimming left V 0 bases short and J 9 bases short, with 17 bases between. The CDR3 contains 15 residues. Germline CDR1 reads KGHSH; CDR2 reads LQKENI. This chain's CDR3 is CASSPPAGGGGSYTF. The CDR3 DNA reads as TGTGCCAGCTCACCACCGGCCGGGGGTGGGGGGAGCTACACCTTC.

In this sample, this clone turned up once. This rearrangement joins TRBV18 to TRBJ2-3; 8 positions agree with TRBD1. Losses at the gene ends were 4 bases for V and 1 base for J; bases not matched to a gene: 7. This CDR3 has 16 residues. Germline V gene lookup returns CDR1 KGHSH and CDR2 LQKENI. The CDR3 region is CASSLSGGVGTDTQYF. In nucleotides, the CDR3 is TGTGCCAGCTCACTTTCAGGGGGCGTTGGCACAGATACGCAGTATTTT. The full variable domain, with the rest looked up from reference TRBV18 and TRBJ2-3, is NAGVMQNPRHLVRRRGQEARLRCSPMKGHSHVYWYRQLPEEGLKFMVYLQKENIIDESGMPKERFSAEFPKEGPSILRIQQVVRGDSAAYFCASSLSGGVGTDTQYFGPGTRLTVL.

The chain links TRBV7-8 to TRBJ2-2; TRBD1 agrees at 9 bases. This CDR3 has 17 amino acids. Trimming at V came to 4 bases and at J to 0 bases, leaving 6 bases not matched to a gene. The germline CDR1 and CDR2 sequences are SGHVS and FQNEAQ. Here the CDR3 DNA reads TGTGCCAGCAGCTCCCCTTGGACAGGGGCGAACACCGGGGAGCTGTTTTTT. This encodes CASSSPWTGANTGELFF.

The gene calls are TRBV4-1 and TRBJ1-4, with 9 nucleotides matching TRBD1. The CDR3 sequence is 15 residues long. With 4 bases clipped from V and 8 bases from J, the junction kept 8 bases outside the gene matches. The germline CDR1 and CDR2 sequences are MGHRA and YSYEKL. The CDR3 nucleotides are TGCGCCAGCAGCCGGAACCGGGACAGGGCCGAAAAACTGTTTTTT. It encodes CASSRNRDRAEKLFF.

This clone appeared a few times. This rearrangement joins TRBV4-2 to TRBJ2-1, with 7 positions matching TRBD1. The germline CDR1 and CDR2 sequences are LGHNA and YNFKEQ. The CDR3 has 17 residues. Trimming removed 4 bases from V and 1 base from J; junction bases left unmatched: 10. DNA for the CDR3: TGTGCCAGCAGCCTGACTCAGGGGGATACTTCCTACAATGAGCAGTTCTTC. Translation gives CASSLTQGDTSYNEQFF.

This clone turned up a few times. The V gene is TRBV19, the J gene TRBJ1-6, with D perhaps TRBD1 (6 bases). CDR1 and CDR2 (germline): LNHDA, SQIVND (reference sequence). The CDR3 is 16 amino acids. Between the trimmed V and J ends, which lost 3 bases and 10 bases, there was a span of 19 bases. The CDR3, as DNA: TGTGCCAGTAGTATGGAATCAGGGGAAGGAGGCTCACCCCTCCACTTT. This encodes CASSMESGEGGSPLHF.

The J gene is TRBJ1-6, the V gene TRBV6-1, with TRBD1 matching over 9 bases. CDR1 is MNHNS and CDR2 is SASEGT in the germline V gene. This CDR3 contains 15 residues. Losses at the gene ends were 4 bases for V and 10 bases for J; bases not matched to a gene: 8. CDR3: CASSVSGQGNSPLHF. CDR3 nucleotides: TGTGCCAGCAGTGTATCGGGACAGGGAAACTCACCCCTCCACTTT.

The chain combines TRBV10-3 with TRBJ2-7; D unresolved. Germline values: CDR1 ENHRY, CDR2 SYGVKD. The CDR3 is made up of 14 amino acids. Trimming shortened V by 2 bases and J by 2 bases, and 10 bases separated the two germline ends. The CDR3 sequence is CAISEVSSPYEQYF. The CDR3, as DNA: TGTGCCATCAGTGAGGTGTCTTCCCCCTACGAGCAGTACTTC.

V is TRBV6-5 and J is TRBJ1-1, with D possibly matching TRBD1 (5 bases). In germline, CDR1 is MNHEY, CDR2 SVGAGI. The CDR3 has 15 residues. V dropped 0 bases and J dropped 3 bases, with 11 bases sitting between them. CDR3 in amino acids: CASSYSSWGDTEAFF. CDR3 nucleotide sequence: TGTGCCAGCAGTTACTCGAGTTGGGGGGACACTGAAGCTTTCTTT.

DNA for the CDR3: TGTGCCAGCAGCCTTGGGGGGGGCTTTGGCTACACCTTC. It encodes CASSLGGGFGYTF. The chain combines TRBV7-2 with TRBJ1-2; maybe TRBD1 (6 bases). CDR1 SGHTA and CDR2 FQGNSA come from the germline V gene. This CDR3 has 13 amino acids. Trimming pared 5 bases from V and 7 bases from J, leaving 14 bases between.

The gene calls are TRBV12-3 or TRBV12-4 and TRBJ2-4; D unresolved. This CDR3 is built from 12 residues. Trimming left V 1 base short and J 9 bases short, with 7 bases between. CDR3 protein: CASSLGLSIQYF. CDR3 DNA: TGTGCCAGCAGTTTAGGTTTGAGCATTCAGTACTTC.

The genes are TRBV5-1 and TRBJ2-3; 9 bases align to TRBD1. This CDR3 has 14 amino acids. CDR1 SGHRS and CDR2 YFSETQ come from the germline V gene. J was trimmed by 3 bases and V by 4 bases; bases with no gene match: 3. This CDR3 is CASSRDRVTDTQYF. CDR3 nucleotides: TGCGCCAGCAGCCGGGACAGGGTTACAGATACGCAGTATTTT.

The chain is built from TRBV4-3 and TRBJ2-7; 9 bases match TRBD2. CDR3 size: 15 residues. CDR1 is LGHNA and CDR2 is YSLEER in the germline V gene. Unmatched junction bases numbered 6, after V lost 2 bases and J lost 4 bases. The CDR3 here is CASSQLAGAEYEQYF. The CDR3 bases are TGCGCCAGCAGCCAATTAGCGGGAGCGGAATACGAGCAGTACTTC.

This clone was detected only a few times. The gene calls are TRBV14 and TRBJ1-2, with unresolved D. From germline, CDR1 is SGHDN and CDR2 FVKESK. V shed 5 bases and J shed 2 bases, with 9 bases lying between them. The CDR3 length is 13 residues. The CDR3 reads CASSSQQNYGYTF. CDR3 coding DNA: TGTGCCAGCAGCTCACAGCAAAACTATGGCTACACCTTC.

The rearrangement joins TRBV5-1 to TRBJ2-4; 9 positions agree with TRBD1. The CDR3 is 15 amino acids. The V and J ends lost 3 bases and 8 bases, in that order; junction bases with no gene match: 9. The germline CDR1 and CDR2 sequences are SGHRS and YFSETQ. The CDR3 loop is CASSSTGQGSYIQYF. DNA of the CDR3: TGCGCCAGCAGCTCCACGGGACAGGGTTCGTACATTCAGTACTTC. The full variable domain, in which reference TRBV5-1 and TRBJ2-4 provide the parts outside the CDR3, is KAGVTQTPRYLIKTRGQQVTLSCSPISGHRSVSWYQQTPGQGLQFLFEYFSETQRNKGNFPGRFSGRQFSNSRSEMNVSTLELGDSALYLCASSSTGQGSYIQYFGAGTRLSVL.

The chain recombines TRBV30 with TRBJ1-6; 10 nucleotides line up with TRBD1. The germline CDR1 and CDR2 sequences are GTSNPN and SVGIG (reference sequence). The CDR3 length is 17 residues. J was trimmed by 10 bases and V by 0 bases; bases with no gene match: 12. Here the CDR3 reads CAWSVRRSGTGVSPLHF. CDR3 nucleotides: TGTGCCTGGAGTGTAAGACGATCCGGGACAGGGGTATCACCCCTCCACTTT.

The chain carries TRBV2 and TRBJ2-5, with D maybe TRBD2 (5 bases). Per the germline V gene, CDR1 is SNHLY and CDR2 is FYNNEI. This CDR3 has 18 amino acids. Trimming left V 6 bases short and J 2 bases short, with 25 bases between. CDR3 in amino acids: CASRDGLGVGRRQETQYF. In DNA form, the CDR3 reads TGTGCCAGCAGGGATGGTCTGGGAGTTGGGCGTCGTCAAGAGACCCAGTACTTC.

In the case of this clone: Additional DNA sequences in this sample encode the identical CDR3. This chain links TRBV4-2 with TRBJ2-1; a weak D match, TRBD1 (7 bases). This CDR3 spans 16 amino acids. Germline CDR1 and CDR2: LGHNA and YNFKEQ. V was pared by 0 bases and J by 0 bases, with 9 bases between. CDR3 sequence reads: CASSQDQGGSYNEQFF. CDR3 DNA: TGTGCCAGCAGCCAAGATCAGGGGGGCTCCTACAATGAGCAGTTCTTC.